This T cell receptor beta chain was sequenced for a study of blood T cell repertoires in COVID-19. Libraries were prepared by immunoSEQ multiplex PCR; TCRdb keeps only in-frame clonotypes and omits some of them. Here the sample spans roughly 260,000 clones, about 91% being singletons. This study enrolled people aged about 18 to 90 from about 26 US geographic areas. In assigning cohorts, the study relied on participant-reported clinical history. Germline V gene data show CDR1 as MNHEY and CDR2 as SVGAGI. The CDR3 consists of 15 residues. Unmatched junction bases numbered 3, after V lost 1 base and J lost 4 bases.

Sequencing used PBMCs or T cells enriched from blood (not recorded which). This chain uses TRBV6-5 with TRBJ1-5; TRBD1 matches at 8 bases. This clonotype was sampled from a woman in her thirties with acute COVID-19. The CDR3: CASSYYQGANQPQHF. The CDR3 region has the DNA TGTGCCAGCAGTTACTACCAGGGGGCAAATCAGCCCCAGCATTTT.